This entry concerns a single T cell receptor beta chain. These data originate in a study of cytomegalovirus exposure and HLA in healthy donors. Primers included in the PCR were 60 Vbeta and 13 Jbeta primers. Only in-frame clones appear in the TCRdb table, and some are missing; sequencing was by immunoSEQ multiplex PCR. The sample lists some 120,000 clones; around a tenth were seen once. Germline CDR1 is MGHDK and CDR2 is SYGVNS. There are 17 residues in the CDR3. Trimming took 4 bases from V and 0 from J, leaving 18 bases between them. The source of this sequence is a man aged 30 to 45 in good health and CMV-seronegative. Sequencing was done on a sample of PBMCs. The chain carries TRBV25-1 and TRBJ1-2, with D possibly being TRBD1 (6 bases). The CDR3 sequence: CASSGRRQASANYGYTF. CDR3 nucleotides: TGTGCCAGCAGTGGTAGGAGACAGGCGTCAGCTAACTATGGCTACACCTTC.